The 32 T cell receptor beta chains below all came from one sample that was sequenced in a study of T cell changes during pregnancy in multiple sclerosis. Sequencing used immunoSEQ multiplex PCR; TCRdb keeps in-frame clones, though not all of them. Here the sample spans 50,000 to 70,000 clones, about 91% being singletons. Source: CD8+ T cells from peripheral blood mononuclear cells, taken before pregnancy. These receptors came from a female donor with multiple sclerosis, enrolled in a pregnancy study.

The chain recombines TRBV7-3 with TRBJ2-1, with D uncertain. Trimming took off 5 bases at V and 8 bases at J, with 13 bases between the two ends. The length of the CDR3 is 13 residues. Germline CDR1 reads SGHTA; CDR2 reads FQGTGA. CDR3 region: CASSDAVGYEQFF. CDR3 coding DNA: TGTGCCAGCAGCGACGCGGTGGGTTATGAGCAGTTCTTC. Combining the CDR3 with reference TRBV7-3 and TRBJ2-1 gives the whole variable domain GAGVSQTPSNKVTEKGKYVELRCDPISGHTALYWYRQSLGQGPEFLIYFQGTGAADDSGLPNDRFFAVRPEGSVSTLKIQRTERGDSAVYLCASSDAVGYEQFFGPGTRLTVL.

The V call is TRBV10-3, the J call TRBJ1-4; tentative D call: TRBD1 (5 bases). CDR3 length: 17 residues. The ends were cut back, 3 bases at V and 3 bases at J, with 17 bases in the middle. Germline values: CDR1 ENHRY, CDR2 SYGVKD. The CDR3 DNA follows: TGTGCCATCAGTGAAAATTCAGGGAGGTCAGCTAATGAAAAACTGTTTTTT. Its translation: CAISENSGRSANEKLFF.

The V gene is TRBV23-1, the J gene TRBJ1-1; 8 bases are a match to TRBD1. TRBV23-1 carries the ORF label, with uncertain function. The CDR3 is 16 residues long. The ends lost 6 bases at V and 3 bases at J; junction bases unmatched: 12. The CDR3 spells CASSQGQVPVDTEAFF. CDR3 DNA: TGCGCCAGCAGCCAGGGACAGGTTCCAGTTGACACTGAAGCTTTCTTT.

V and J are TRBV12-5 and TRBJ1-5; 11 bases are shared with TRBD1. This CDR3 region has 16 residues. CDR1 and CDR2 from the germline V gene are LGHNT and FRNRAP. Trimming removed 4 bases from V and 4 bases from J; junction bases left unmatched: 6. The CDR3 DNA follows: TGTGCTAGTGGTTCGCCGGACAGGGGGCTTAATCAGCCCCAGCATTTT. Its protein product is CASGSPDRGLNQPQHF.

The chain joins TRBV7-9 to TRBJ2-3; 8 positions match TRBD1. The CDR3 has 14 residues. The germline CDR1 and CDR2 sequences are SEHNR and FQNEAQ (reference sequence). V shed 5 bases, J shed 6 bases, and the junction held 7 bases outside the gene matches. CDR3 protein: CASSTPDRGDTQYF. CDR3 nucleotide sequence: TGTGCCAGCAGCACACCAGACAGGGGCGATACGCAGTATTTT.

The V call is TRBV9, the J call TRBJ2-3; no definite D call. CDR1 and CDR2 from the germline V gene are SGDLS and YYNGEE. The CDR3 totals 15 residues. The V end was cut by 0 bases, the J end by 1 base, with 9 bases between. CDR3 residues: CASSVVEYGTDTQYF. DNA of the CDR3: TGTGCCAGCAGCGTAGTGGAGTATGGCACAGATACGCAGTATTTT.

This chain joins TRBV27 and TRBJ1-1, with 8 bases that match TRBD1. Looked up from germline, CDR1 is MNHEY and CDR2 is SMNVEV (reference sequence). V shed 8 bases and J 3 bases; nucleotides not matched to a gene: 8. This CDR3 has 14 amino acids. Here the CDR3 reads CASCKQGGYTEAFF. The DNA for the CDR3 is TGTGCCAGCTGCAAACAGGGGGGCTACACTGAAGCTTTCTTT.

This chain connects TRBV4-1 to TRBJ2-7; D might be TRBD2 (5 bases). The ends were cut back, 5 bases at V and 5 bases at J, with 22 bases in the middle. Per the germline V gene, CDR1 is MGHRA and CDR2 is YSYEKL. The CDR3 has 16 residues. The CDR3 DNA reads as TGCGCCAGCAGCAAGCTTCGAGGTGCCTCCGGGGACGAGCAGTACTTC. It encodes CASSKLRGASGDEQYF.

The chain couples TRBV2 to TRBJ1-2, with a tentative D call TRBD1 (6 bases). V lost 9 bases and J lost 3, with 11 bases in between. There are 12 residues in the CDR3. The germline CDR1 and CDR2 sequences are SNHLY and FYNNEI. For the CDR3, the DNA is TGTGCCAGATACAGGGATCACTATGGCTACACCTTC. Translating it yields CARYRDHYGYTF.

The rearrangement uses TRBV5-5 and TRBJ2-1, with D uncertain. The CDR3 consists of 13 residues. V lost 1 base, J lost 7 bases, and 9 bases lay in between. Germline V gene lookup returns CDR1 SGHKS and CDR2 YYEKEE (reference sequence). The CDR3: CASSLTTGNEQFF. The CDR3 DNA sequence: TGTGCCAGCAGCTTGACGACGGGTAATGAGCAGTTCTTC. Full variable domain (outside the CDR3, taken from reference TRBV5-5 and TRBJ2-1): DAGVTQSPTHLIKTRGQQVTLRCSPISGHKSVSWYQQVLGQGPQFIFQYYEKEERGRGNFPDRFSARQFPNYSSELNVNALLLGDSALYLCASSLTTGNEQFFGPGTRLTVL.

V is TRBV14 and J is TRBJ1-5, with TRBD1 identical over 7 bases. The CDR3 sequence is 14 residues long. V was pared by 4 bases and J by 2 bases, with 2 bases of the junction left unmatched. CDR1 and CDR2 (germline): SGHDN, FVKESK. DNA for the CDR3: TGTGCCAGCAGCCTAACAGGGGGCAATCAGCCCCAGCATTTT. Its protein product is CASSLTGGNQPQHF.

The chain has TRBV18 and TRBJ2-7; 9 positions match TRBD1. Germline CDR1 is KGHSH and CDR2 is LQKENI. This CDR3 has 13 residues. V shed 3 bases, J shed 4 bases, and the junction held 1 base outside the gene matches. CDR3 nucleotides: TGTGCCAGCTCACCGGGGACAGGGTACGAGCAGTACTTC. This gives the protein CASSPGTGYEQYF.

The rearrangement uses TRBV6-5 and TRBJ2-5, with TRBD1 as a possible D gene (6 bases). Trimming took off 6 bases at V and 5 bases at J, with 13 bases between the two ends. Germline V gives CDR1 MNHEY, CDR2 SVGAGI. The CDR3 totals 13 residues. The CDR3 bases are TGTGCCAGCAGACATACAGGGTGGGAGACCCAGTACTTC. Translated, it gives CASRHTGWETQYF.

The chain combines TRBV18 with TRBJ1-4, with 7 bases lining up with TRBD1. Unmatched junction bases numbered 4, after V lost 2 bases and J lost 4 bases. The CDR3 spans 15 residues. Germline V CDR1 and CDR2: KGHSH, LQKENI. CDR3 amino acids: CASSPETGFNEKLFF. CDR3 DNA sequence: TGTGCCAGCTCACCAGAGACAGGGTTTAATGAAAAACTGTTTTTT.

The chain employs TRBV6-5 and TRBJ2-5, with TRBD2 matching 7 bases. The CDR3 spans 13 residues. Germline values: CDR1 MNHEY, CDR2 SVGAGI. Germline trimming cut 7 bases from V and 5 bases from J; bases unmatched to any gene: 7. The CDR3 here is CASTASGGETQYF. The CDR3 DNA is TGTGCCAGCACGGCTAGCGGTGGGGAGACCCAGTACTTC.

The gene calls are TRBV7-9 and TRBJ1-1; D is ambiguous. The CDR3 has 13 residues. Germline values: CDR1 SEHNR, CDR2 FQNEAQ (reference sequence). V lost 1 base to trimming and J lost 7 bases, with 10 bases between them. CDR3 in DNA: TGTGCCAGCAGCTTAGGAGGGAACGTTGAAGCTTTCTTT. It translates to CASSLGGNVEAFF.

In nucleotides, the CDR3 is TGTGCCAGCAGTTACACAGGGGTGGCAGGAAACACCATATATTTT. Protein product: CASSYTGVAGNTIYF. The chain employs TRBV6-5 and TRBJ1-3, with 7 bases fitting TRBD1. There are 15 residues in the CDR3. Germline CDR1 MNHEY, CDR2 SVGAGI. Trimming at V came to 2 bases and at J to 4 bases, leaving 5 bases not matched to a gene.

The chain joins TRBV14 to TRBJ1-2; weak D call: TRBD1 (6 bases). The germline CDR1 and CDR2 sequences are SGHDN and FVKESK. Trimming left V 4 bases short and J 2 bases short, with 17 bases between. This CDR3 is 16 amino acids long. CDR3 coding DNA: TGTGCCAGCAGCCCCCCCAGGGGCAGGGGCAACTATGGCTACACCTTC. Encoded protein: CASSPPRGRGNYGYTF.

V and J are TRBV28 and TRBJ2-7; D might be TRBD2 (5 bases). This CDR3 is 14 amino acids long. V lost 6 bases and J 2 bases, leaving 14 bases between the germline ends. The V gene's germline CDR1 is MDHEN and CDR2 SYDVKM. In nucleotides, the CDR3 is TGTGCCAGCAGAATGACTACCCTCCCCTACGAGCAGTACTTC. Protein: CASRMTTLPYEQYF.

V gene TRBV27 combines with J gene TRBJ1-5; unclear D gene. Germline CDR1 MNHEY, CDR2 SMNVEV (reference sequence). The CDR3 has 17 residues. With 1 base removed from V and 0 bases from J, the gap between germline ends came to 13 bases. The CDR3 coding sequence is TGTGCCAGCAGTTTATGGGCAGCCAGAGATAGCAATCAGCCCCAGCATTTT. Amino acids: CASSLWAARDSNQPQHF.

This chain links TRBV5-6 with TRBJ1-1; D ambiguous. CDR1 is SGHDT and CDR2 is YYEEEE in the germline V gene. The CDR3 spans 14 residues. V gave up 0 bases and J gave up 3 bases, with 9 bases separating them. The CDR3 DNA sequence: TGTGCCAGCAGCTTGGGCTGGGGAGACACTGAAGCTTTCTTT. This gives the protein CASSLGWGDTEAFF.

This chain links TRBV2 with TRBJ2-5; 7 bases line up with TRBD2. CDR3 length equals 15 residues. CDR1 is SNHLY, CDR2 FYNNEI, per germline. The J segment lost 4 bases and the V segment lost 0 bases, leaving 5 bases of the junction unmatched. The CDR3, as DNA: TGTGCCAGCAGTGAAGCCAGCGGGGATGGAGAGACCCAGTACTTC. Its translation is CASSEASGDGETQYF.

The V call is TRBV6-5, the J call TRBJ2-7, with D uncertain. Germline V gene lookup returns CDR1 MNHEY and CDR2 SVGAGI. This CDR3 has 13 amino acids. Trimming cost V 5 bases and J 4 bases, with 12 bases left between them. CDR3 protein: CASSPGSNYEQYF. The CDR3 DNA is TGTGCCAGCAGTCCCGGGTCTAATTACGAGCAGTACTTC.

This chain uses TRBV5-1 with TRBJ2-1, with D perhaps TRBD2 (5 bases). The CDR3 is 16 residues long. Trimming left V 1 base short and J 0 bases short, with 11 bases between. Germline lookup yields CDR1 SGHRS and CDR2 YFSETQ. In DNA, the CDR3 is TGCGCCAGCAGCTTGAGAGCGGATAACTCCTACAATGAGCAGTTCTTC. This gives the protein CASSLRADNSYNEQFF.

The chain uses TRBV19 and TRBJ1-4; D is unresolved. Germline values: CDR1 LNHDA, CDR2 SQIVND (reference sequence). V dropped 0 bases and J dropped 6 bases, with 14 bases sitting between them. The CDR3 runs to 16 residues. Written as DNA, the CDR3 is TGTGCCAGTAGTATAGATCTCGAATCCACGGATGAAAAACTGTTTTTT. Translating it yields CASSIDLESTDEKLFF.

The rearrangement joins TRBV2 to TRBJ2-1; TRBD2 matches at 15 bases. Germline V gene data show CDR1 as SNHLY and CDR2 as FYNNEI. The CDR3 has 18 residues. V was clipped by 6 bases and J by 4 bases; unmatched bases: 10. CDR3 sequence (DNA): TGTGCCAGCAGCCAAAAGGGACTAGCGGGGGGACAATACAATGAGCAGTTCTTC. As protein: CASSQKGLAGGQYNEQFF.

V is TRBV7-9 and J is TRBJ2-5, with 10 bases lining up with TRBD2. Looked up from germline, CDR1 is SEHNR and CDR2 is FQNEAQ (reference sequence). The junction had 8 bases not matched to a gene; V was cut back by 5 bases and J by 2 bases. The CDR3 is 16 amino acids. The CDR3: CASSLERGGRQETQYF. The CDR3 coding sequence is TGTGCCAGCAGCCTCGAGCGGGGGGGCCGGCAAGAGACCCAGTACTTC.

The chain is built from TRBV14 and TRBJ2-7; TRBD2 matches 11 bases. This CDR3 spans 16 amino acids. J was trimmed by 4 bases and V by 0 bases; bases with no gene match: 5. In germline, CDR1 is SGHDN, CDR2 FVKESK. Here the CDR3 DNA reads TGTGCCAGCAGCCAAGAACCGGCTAGCGGGGGGTACGAGCAGTACTTC. It is translated as CASSQEPASGGYEQYF.

V gene TRBV4-1 combines with J gene TRBJ2-3, with D unresolved. V dropped 0 bases and J dropped 6 bases, with 4 bases sitting between them. The CDR3 runs to 12 residues. CDR1 is MGHRA, CDR2 YSYEKL, per germline. CDR3 bases: TGCGCCAGCAGCCAAGATAGTGATACGCAGTATTTT. Amino acid sequence: CASSQDSDTQYF.

The J gene is TRBJ1-2, the V gene TRBV2; 7 bases are shared with TRBD1. J gave up 3 bases and V 5 bases, and 6 bases lay outside the gene matches. This CDR3 contains 14 residues. Per germline, CDR1 SNHLY and CDR2 FYNNEI. In DNA, the CDR3 is TGTGCCAGCAGTTGGTCAGGGGGTGACTATGGCTACACCTTC. It specifies CASSWSGGDYGYTF.

The chain recombines TRBV10-3 with TRBJ2-1; tentatively, D is TRBD1 (6 bases). CDR1 and CDR2 (germline): ENHRY, SYGVKD. V lost 10 bases to trimming and J lost 4 bases, with 17 bases between them. The CDR3 has 14 residues. CDR3 region: CATQRQDLYNEQFF. The CDR3 region has the DNA TGTGCCACCCAGCGACAGGACCTATACAATGAGCAGTTCTTC.

This chain uses TRBV19 with TRBJ2-2; D gene unclear. The CDR3 sequence is 14 residues long. V lost 3 bases and J 1 base, leaving 6 bases between the germline ends. Looked up from germline, CDR1 is LNHDA and CDR2 is SQIVND (reference sequence). The CDR3 spells CASSIGQNTGELFF. CDR3 in DNA: TGTGCCAGTAGTATTGGCCAGAACACCGGGGAGCTGTTTTTT.